The clone carrying this T cell receptor (beta chain) was picked up a small number of times. Its cognate antigen is unknown. The source of the sample is a study of post-analysis software for immune sequencing data. Study context: Courses of disease covered relapsing-remitting, secondary progressive and progressive-relapsing multiple sclerosis.

General study findings and limits: A handful of TRBV segments were more frequent in patients than controls; TRBV5-6, TRBV5-1 and TRBV20-1 belonged to this group. People with multiple sclerosis had a significantly lower normalized Chao1 diversity than controls did.

Unique molecular identifiers were built into the TCR beta cDNA libraries. Between roughly 1 and 10 million T cells gave rise to roughly 0.5 million cDNA molecules. TCRdb ran MiXCR on the PCR reads and lists one entry per CDR3 protein. This table holds hundreds of thousands of distinct CDR3 sequences, about 60% found once. Trimming at V came to 5 bases and at J to 5 bases, leaving 8 bases not matched to a gene. Germline-derived CDR1 and CDR2 are DFQATT and SNEGSKA (reference sequence). The CDR3 runs 15 residues. The TCR comes from a girl aged 2-10 years with multiple sclerosis. The sequenced sample consisted of blood. This chain links TRBV20-1 with TRBJ2-1; 11 bases line up with TRBD2. The CDR3 reads CSADQLAGANNEQFF. The CDR3 DNA reads TGCAGTGCTGACCAACTAGCGGGAGCGAACAATGAGCAGTTCTTC.